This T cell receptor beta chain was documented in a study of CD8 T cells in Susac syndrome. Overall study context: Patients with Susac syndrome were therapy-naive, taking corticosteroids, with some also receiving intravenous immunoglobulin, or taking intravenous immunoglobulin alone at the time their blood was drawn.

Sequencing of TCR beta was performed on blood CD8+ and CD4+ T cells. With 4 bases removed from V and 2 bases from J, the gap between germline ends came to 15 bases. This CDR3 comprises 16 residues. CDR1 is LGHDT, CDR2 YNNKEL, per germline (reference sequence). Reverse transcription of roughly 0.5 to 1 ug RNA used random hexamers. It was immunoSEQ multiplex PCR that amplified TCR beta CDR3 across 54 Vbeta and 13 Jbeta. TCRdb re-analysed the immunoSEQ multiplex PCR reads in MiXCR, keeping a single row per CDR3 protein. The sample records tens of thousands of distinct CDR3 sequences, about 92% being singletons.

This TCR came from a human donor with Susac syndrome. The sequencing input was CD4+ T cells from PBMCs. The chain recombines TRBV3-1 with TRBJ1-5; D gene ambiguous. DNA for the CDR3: TGTGCCAGCAGCCGTTCCTCGGAGGCAGGCAATCAGCCCCAGCATTTT. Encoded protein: CASSRSSEAGNQPQHF.